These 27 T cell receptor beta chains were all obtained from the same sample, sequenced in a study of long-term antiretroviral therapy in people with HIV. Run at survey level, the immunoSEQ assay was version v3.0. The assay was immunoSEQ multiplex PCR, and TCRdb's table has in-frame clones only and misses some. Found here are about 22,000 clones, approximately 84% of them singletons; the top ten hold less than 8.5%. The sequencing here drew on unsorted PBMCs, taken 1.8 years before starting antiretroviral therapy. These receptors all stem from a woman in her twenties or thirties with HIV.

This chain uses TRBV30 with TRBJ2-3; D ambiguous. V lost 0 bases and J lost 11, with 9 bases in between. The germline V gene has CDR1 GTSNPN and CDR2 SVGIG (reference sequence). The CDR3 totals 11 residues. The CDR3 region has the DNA TGTGCCTGGAGTGTATTTTCTAAGCAGTATTTT. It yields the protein CAWSVFSKQYF.

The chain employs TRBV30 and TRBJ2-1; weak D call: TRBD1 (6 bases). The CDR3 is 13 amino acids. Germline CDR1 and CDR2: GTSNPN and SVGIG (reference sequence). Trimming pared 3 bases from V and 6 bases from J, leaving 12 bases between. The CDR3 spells CAWSRQGINEQFF. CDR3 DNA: TGTGCCTGGAGCCGGCAGGGGATCAATGAGCAGTTCTTC.

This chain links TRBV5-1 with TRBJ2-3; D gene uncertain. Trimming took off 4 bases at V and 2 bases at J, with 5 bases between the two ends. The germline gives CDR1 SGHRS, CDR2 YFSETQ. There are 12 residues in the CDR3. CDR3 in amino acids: CASSLYTDTQYF. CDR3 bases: TGCGCCAGCAGCCTCTACACAGATACGCAGTATTTT.

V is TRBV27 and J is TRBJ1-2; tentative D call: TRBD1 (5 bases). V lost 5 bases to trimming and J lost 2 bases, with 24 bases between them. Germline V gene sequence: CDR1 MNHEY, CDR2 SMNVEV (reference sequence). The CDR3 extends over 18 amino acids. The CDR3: CASSRHTGTAHQNYGYTF. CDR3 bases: TGTGCCAGCAGTCGGCACACCGGGACCGCCCATCAAAACTATGGCTACACCTTC.

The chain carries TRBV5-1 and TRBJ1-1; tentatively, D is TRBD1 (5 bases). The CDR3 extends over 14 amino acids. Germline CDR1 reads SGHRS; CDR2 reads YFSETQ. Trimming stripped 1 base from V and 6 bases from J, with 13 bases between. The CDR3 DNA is TGCGCCAGCAGCTTGAGGGCAGGGAAGTCTGAAGCTTTCTTT. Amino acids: CASSLRAGKSEAFF.

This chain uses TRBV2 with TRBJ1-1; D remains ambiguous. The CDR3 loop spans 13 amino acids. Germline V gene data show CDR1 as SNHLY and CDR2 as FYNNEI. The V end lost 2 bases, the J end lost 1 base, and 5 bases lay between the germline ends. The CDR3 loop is CASSELENTEAFF. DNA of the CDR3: TGTGCCAGCAGTGAATTGGAGAACACTGAAGCTTTCTTT.

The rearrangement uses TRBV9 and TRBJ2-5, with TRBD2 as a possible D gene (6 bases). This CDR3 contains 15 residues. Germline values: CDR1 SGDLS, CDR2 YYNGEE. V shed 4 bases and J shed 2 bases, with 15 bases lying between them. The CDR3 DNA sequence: TGTGCCAGCAGCTCTCGACTAGTCGCACAAGAGACCCAGTACTTC. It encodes CASSSRLVAQETQYF.

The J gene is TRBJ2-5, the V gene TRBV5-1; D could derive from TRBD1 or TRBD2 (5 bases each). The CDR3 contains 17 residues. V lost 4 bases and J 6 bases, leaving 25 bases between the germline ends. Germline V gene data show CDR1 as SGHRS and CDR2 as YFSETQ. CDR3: CASSPGNVGSGVQTQYF. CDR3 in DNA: TGCGCCAGCAGCCCAGGGAATGTGGGGTCCGGGGTCCAGACCCAGTACTTC.

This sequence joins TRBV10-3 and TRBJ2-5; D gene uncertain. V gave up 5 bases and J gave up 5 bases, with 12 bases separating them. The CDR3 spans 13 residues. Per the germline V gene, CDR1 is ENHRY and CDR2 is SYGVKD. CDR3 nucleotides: TGTGCCATCAGTCCAAGGGTGAGGGAGACCCAGTACTTC. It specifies CAISPRVRETQYF.

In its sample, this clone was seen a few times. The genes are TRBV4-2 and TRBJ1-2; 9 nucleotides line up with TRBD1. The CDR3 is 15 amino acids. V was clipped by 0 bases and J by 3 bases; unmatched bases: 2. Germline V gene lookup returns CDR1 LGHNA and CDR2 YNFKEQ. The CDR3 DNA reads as TGTGCCAGCAGCCAAGAGACAGGGGGGCACTATGGCTACACCTTC. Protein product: CASSQETGGHYGYTF.

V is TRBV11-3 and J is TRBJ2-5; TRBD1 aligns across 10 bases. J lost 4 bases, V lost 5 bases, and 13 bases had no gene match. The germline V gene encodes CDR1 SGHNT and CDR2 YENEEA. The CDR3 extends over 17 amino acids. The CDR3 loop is CASSPNPMTGGAETQYF. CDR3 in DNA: TGTGCCAGCAGCCCTAATCCGATGACAGGGGGCGCAGAGACCCAGTACTTC.

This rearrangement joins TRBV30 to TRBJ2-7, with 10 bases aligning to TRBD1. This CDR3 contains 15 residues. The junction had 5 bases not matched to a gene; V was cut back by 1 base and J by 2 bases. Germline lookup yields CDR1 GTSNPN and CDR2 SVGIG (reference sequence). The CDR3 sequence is CAWSEFGTGAYEQYF. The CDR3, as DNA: TGTGCCTGGAGTGAGTTCGGGACAGGGGCCTACGAGCAGTACTTC.

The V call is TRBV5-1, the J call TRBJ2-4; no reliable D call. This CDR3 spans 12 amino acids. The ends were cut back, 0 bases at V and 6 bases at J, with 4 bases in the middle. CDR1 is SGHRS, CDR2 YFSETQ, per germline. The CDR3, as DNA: TGCGCCAGCAGCTTGGAGAGAAACATTCAGTACTTC. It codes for CASSLERNIQYF. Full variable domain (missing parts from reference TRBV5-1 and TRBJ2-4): KAGVTQTPRYLIKTRGQQVTLSCSPISGHRSVSWYQQTPGQGLQFLFEYFSETQRNKGNFPGRFSGRQFSNSRSEMNVSTLELGDSALYLCASSLERNIQYFGAGTRLSVL.

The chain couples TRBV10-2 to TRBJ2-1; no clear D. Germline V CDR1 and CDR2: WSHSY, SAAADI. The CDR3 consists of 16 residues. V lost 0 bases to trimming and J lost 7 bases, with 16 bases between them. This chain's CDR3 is CASSESPSRWGNEQFF. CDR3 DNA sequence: TGCGCCAGCAGTGAGTCGCCAAGCCGGTGGGGAAATGAGCAGTTCTTC.

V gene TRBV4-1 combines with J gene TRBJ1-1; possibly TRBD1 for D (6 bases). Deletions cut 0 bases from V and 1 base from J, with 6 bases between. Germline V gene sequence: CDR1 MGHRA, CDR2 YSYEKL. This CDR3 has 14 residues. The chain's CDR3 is CASSQEGANTEAFF. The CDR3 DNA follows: TGCGCCAGCAGCCAAGAGGGGGCGAACACTGAAGCTTTCTTT.

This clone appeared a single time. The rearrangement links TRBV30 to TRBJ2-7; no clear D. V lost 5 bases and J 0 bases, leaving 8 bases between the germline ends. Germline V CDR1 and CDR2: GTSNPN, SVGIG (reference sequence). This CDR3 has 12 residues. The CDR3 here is CAWDGSSYEQYF. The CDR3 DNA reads TGTGCCTGGGACGGCAGCTCCTACGAGCAGTACTTC.

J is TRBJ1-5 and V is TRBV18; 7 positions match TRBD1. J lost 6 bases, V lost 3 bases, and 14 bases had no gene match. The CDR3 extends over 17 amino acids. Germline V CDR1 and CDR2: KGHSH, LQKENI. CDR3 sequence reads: CASSPFELRQGGQPQHF. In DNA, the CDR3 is TGTGCCAGCTCACCCTTCGAGCTGAGACAGGGAGGTCAGCCCCAGCATTTT.

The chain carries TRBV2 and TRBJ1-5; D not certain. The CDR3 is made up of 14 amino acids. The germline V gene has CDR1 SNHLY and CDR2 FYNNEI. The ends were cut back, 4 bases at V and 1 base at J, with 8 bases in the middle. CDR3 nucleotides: TGTGCCAGCAGTGCGGCTGCAAGCAATCAGCCCCAGCATTTT. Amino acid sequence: CASSAAASNQPQHF.

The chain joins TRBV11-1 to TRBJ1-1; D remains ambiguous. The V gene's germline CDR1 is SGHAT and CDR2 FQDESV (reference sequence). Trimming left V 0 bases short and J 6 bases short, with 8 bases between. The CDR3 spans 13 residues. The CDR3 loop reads CASSLAYKSEAFF. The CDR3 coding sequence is TGTGCCAGCAGCTTAGCCTACAAATCTGAAGCTTTCTTT.

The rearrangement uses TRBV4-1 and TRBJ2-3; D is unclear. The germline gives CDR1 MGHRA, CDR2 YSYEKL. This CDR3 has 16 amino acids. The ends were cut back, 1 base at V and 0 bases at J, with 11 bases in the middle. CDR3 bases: TGCGCCAGCAGCCAAGTCAATCTAGTTAGCACAGATACGCAGTATTTT. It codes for CASSQVNLVSTDTQYF.

CDR3 coding DNA: TGTGCCAGCAGACCAAAGGGAGGGGGGCTCAGTACGCAGTATTTT. Protein sequence: CASRPKGGGLSTQYF. The genes are TRBV6-5 and TRBJ2-3; maybe TRBD2 (7 bases). Germline loops: CDR1 MNHEY, CDR2 SVGAGI. The CDR3 is 15 amino acids. V lost 6 bases and J 8 bases, leaving 21 bases between the germline ends.

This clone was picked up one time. CDR3 residues: CASSPTLMNTEAFF. DNA of the CDR3: TGCGCCAGCAGCCCGACACTAATGAACACTGAAGCTTTCTTT. This rearrangement joins TRBV5-1 to TRBJ1-1; no definite D call. In germline, CDR1 is SGHRS, CDR2 YFSETQ. The length of the CDR3 is 14 residues. Trimming took off 4 bases at V and 0 bases at J, with 10 bases between the two ends.

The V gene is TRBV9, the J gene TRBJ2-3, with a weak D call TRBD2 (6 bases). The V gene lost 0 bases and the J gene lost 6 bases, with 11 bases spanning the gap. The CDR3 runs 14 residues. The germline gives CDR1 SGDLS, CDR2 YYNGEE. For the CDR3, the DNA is TGTGCCAGCAGCGTAGATGGGACTCATGATACGCAGTATTTT. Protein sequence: CASSVDGTHDTQYF.

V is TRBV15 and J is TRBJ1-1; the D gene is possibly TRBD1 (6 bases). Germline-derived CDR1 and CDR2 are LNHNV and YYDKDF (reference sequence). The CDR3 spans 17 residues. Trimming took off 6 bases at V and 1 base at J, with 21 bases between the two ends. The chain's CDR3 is CATRWEGGGYRNTEAFF. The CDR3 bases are TGTGCCACCAGGTGGGAGGGAGGGGGTTATCGGAACACTGAAGCTTTCTTT.

CDR3 amino acids: CASSKPRIYNTNTEAFF. The CDR3 DNA sequence: TGTGCCAGTAGTAAGCCCAGAATTTATAACACGAACACTGAAGCTTTCTTT. The rearrangement joins TRBV19 to TRBJ1-1; the D is unclear. The CDR3 has 17 amino acids. Germline V gene data show CDR1 as LNHDA and CDR2 as SQIVND (reference sequence). With 4 bases removed from V and 1 base from J, the gap between germline ends came to 19 bases.

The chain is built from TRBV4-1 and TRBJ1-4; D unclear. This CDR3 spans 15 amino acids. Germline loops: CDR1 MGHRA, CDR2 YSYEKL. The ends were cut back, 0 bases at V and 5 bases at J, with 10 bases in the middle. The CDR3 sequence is CASSQDAFGNEKLFF. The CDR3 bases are TGCGCCAGCAGCCAAGACGCTTTTGGGAATGAAAAACTGTTTTTT.

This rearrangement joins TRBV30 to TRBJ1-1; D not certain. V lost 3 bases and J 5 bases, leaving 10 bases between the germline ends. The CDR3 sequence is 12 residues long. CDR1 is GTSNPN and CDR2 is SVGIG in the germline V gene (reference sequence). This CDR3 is CAWRFKDTEAFF. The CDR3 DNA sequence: TGTGCCTGGAGGTTTAAGGATACTGAAGCTTTCTTT.